These 3 T cell receptor beta chains were all obtained from the same sample, sequenced in a study of blood T cells in healthy people across ages. The use of a sample-barcoded 5' primer and a J-beta primer mix characterized a second PCR of about 6 to 12 cycles. TCRdb redid the calling of the 5' RACE reads with MiXCR, one entry per CDR3 protein. The data show some 1,500,000 distinct CDR3 sequences, 40% to 45% seen once. The sequenced sample was blood. Receptor source: a woman between 18 and 29 years old in good health.

The chain recombines TRBV7-2 with TRBJ2-3; 9 bases match TRBD2. V dropped 0 bases and J dropped 4; count of bases not matched to a gene: 5. This CDR3 is built from 16 residues. The germline V gene encodes CDR1 SGHTA and CDR2 FQGNSA. The chain's CDR3 is CASSLALGGGADTQYF. CDR3 DNA: TGTGCCAGCAGCTTAGCGCTGGGCGGGGGGGCAGATACGCAGTATTTT.

The chain couples TRBV28 to TRBJ1-1; possible D gene TRBD1, 5 bases. Trimming stripped 10 bases from V and 11 bases from J, with 14 bases between. The CDR3 sequence is 10 residues long. CDR1 and CDR2 from the germline V gene are MDHEN and SYDVKM. CDR3 in DNA: TGTGCCACCGTCGGGGGAGAGGCTTTCTTT. This codes for CATVGGEAFF. The full variable domain, completed using reference TRBV28 and TRBJ1-1, is DVKVTQSSRYLVKRTGEKVFLECVQDMDHENMFWYRQDPGLGLRLIYFSYDVKMKEKGDIPEGYSVSREKKERFSLILESASTNQTSMYLCATVGGEAFFGQGTRLTVV.

Concerning this clonotype: This clone may be a read error of a much larger clone one base away. The J gene is TRBJ2-7, the V gene TRBV12-3 or TRBV12-4, with D perhaps TRBD2 (6 bases). This CDR3 spans 15 amino acids. V gave up 3 bases and J gave up 2 bases, with 14 bases separating them. This CDR3 is CASSFRVGGAYEQYF. DNA for the CDR3: TGTGCCAGCAGTTTTAGGGTGGGAGGAGCCTACGAGCAGTACTTC.